This TCR beta chain was captured in a study of T cell repertoires in cytomegalovirus infection. TCRdb used MiXCR to reprocess the reads, holding one entry per CDR3 protein. The sample shows tens of thousands of distinct CDR3 sequences, 20% to 25% of them seen only once. This clonotype turned up a few times. Antigen: not known. The CDR3 runs to 14 residues. CDR1 and CDR2 from the germline V gene are MNHNS and SASEGT. V was clipped by 1 base and J by 3 bases, with 9 bases between them. This sequence was found in a human donor in good health (CMV status not recorded). Some clones in this sample may be carry-over from other donors' samples. This rearrangement joins TRBV6-1 to TRBJ1-2; D ambiguous. The sample was PBMCs, sequenced either directly or after in vitro stimulation (not recorded which). The CDR3: CASSEGAGDYGYTF. The DNA of the CDR3 is TGTGCCAGCAGTGAAGGGGCAGGAGACTATGGCTACACCTTC.